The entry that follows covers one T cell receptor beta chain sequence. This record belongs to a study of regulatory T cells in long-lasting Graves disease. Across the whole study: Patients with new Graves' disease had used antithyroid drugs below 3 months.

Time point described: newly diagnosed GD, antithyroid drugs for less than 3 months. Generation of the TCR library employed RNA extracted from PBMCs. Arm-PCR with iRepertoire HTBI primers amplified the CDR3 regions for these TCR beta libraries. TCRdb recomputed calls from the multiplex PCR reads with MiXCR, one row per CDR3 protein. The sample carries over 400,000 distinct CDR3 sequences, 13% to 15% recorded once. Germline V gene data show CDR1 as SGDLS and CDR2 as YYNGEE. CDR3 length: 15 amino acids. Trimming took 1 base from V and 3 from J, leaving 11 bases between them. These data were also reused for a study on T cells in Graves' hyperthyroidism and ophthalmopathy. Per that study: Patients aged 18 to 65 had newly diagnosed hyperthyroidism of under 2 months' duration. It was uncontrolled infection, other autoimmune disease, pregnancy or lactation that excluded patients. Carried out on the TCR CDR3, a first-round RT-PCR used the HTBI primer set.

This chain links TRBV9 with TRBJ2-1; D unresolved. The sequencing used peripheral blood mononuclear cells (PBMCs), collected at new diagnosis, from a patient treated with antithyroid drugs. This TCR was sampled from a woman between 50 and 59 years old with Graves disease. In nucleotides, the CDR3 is TGTGCCAGCAGCGTAACTGATGGGAACTACAATGAGCAGTTCTTC. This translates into CASSVTDGNYNEQFF.